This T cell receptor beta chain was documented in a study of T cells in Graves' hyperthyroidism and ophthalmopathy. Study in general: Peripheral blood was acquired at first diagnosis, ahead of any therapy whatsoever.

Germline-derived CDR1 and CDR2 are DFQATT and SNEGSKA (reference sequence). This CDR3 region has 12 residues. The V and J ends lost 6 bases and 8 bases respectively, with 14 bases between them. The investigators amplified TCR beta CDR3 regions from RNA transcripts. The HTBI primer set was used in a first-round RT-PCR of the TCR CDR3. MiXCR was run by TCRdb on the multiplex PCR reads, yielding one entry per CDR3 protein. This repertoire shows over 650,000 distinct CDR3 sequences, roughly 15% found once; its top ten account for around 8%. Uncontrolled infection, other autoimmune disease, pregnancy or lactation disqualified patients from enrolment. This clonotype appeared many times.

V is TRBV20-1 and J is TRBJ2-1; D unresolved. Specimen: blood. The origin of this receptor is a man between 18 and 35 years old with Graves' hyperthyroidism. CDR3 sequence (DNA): TGCAGTGCCGTGCGGAGAGGAGATGAGCAGTTCTTC. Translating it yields CSAVRRGDEQFF.